Listed here are 3 T cell receptor beta chains from one sample, sequenced in a study of cytomegalovirus exposure and HLA in healthy donors. Researchers ran the PCR with 60 Vbeta and 13 Jbeta primers. Libraries were prepared by immunoSEQ multiplex PCR; TCRdb keeps only in-frame clonotypes and omits some of them. The table includes about 55,000 clones, 75% to 85% detected once. Sequenced sample: PBMCs. The receptors come from a female donor in good health and CMV-seronegative.

The chain joins TRBV5-1 to TRBJ1-4, with unresolved D. V was shortened by 0 bases and J by 4 bases, with 7 bases between the two germline ends. CDR1 and CDR2 (germline): SGHRS, YFSETQ. The CDR3 is 14 residues long. CDR3 sequence (DNA): TGCGCCAGCAGCTTGGAGTCCTATAATGAAAAACTGTTTTTT. Protein product: CASSLESYNEKLFF.

The J gene is TRBJ2-3, the V gene TRBV7-8, with TRBD2 matching over 9 bases. This CDR3 contains 16 residues. Germline CDR1 and CDR2: SGHVS and FQNEAQ. Trimming at V came to 5 bases and at J to 2 bases, leaving 8 bases not matched to a gene. CDR3 DNA: TGTGCCAGCAGCGTATTAGCGGGGGCCGACACAGATACGCAGTATTTT. This encodes CASSVLAGADTDTQYF. The complete variable domain, with remaining parts taken from reference TRBV7-8 and TRBJ2-3, reads GAGVSQSPRYKVAKRGQDVALRCDPISGHVSLFWYQQALGQGPEFLTYFQNEAQLDKSGLPSDRFFAERPEGSVSTLKIQRTQQEDSAVYLCASSVLAGADTDTQYFGPGTRLTVL.

Details on this clone: One end of the junction varies from germline; a read error may be responsible. This sequence joins TRBV10-3 and TRBJ1-2; no clear D gene. Looked up from germline, CDR1 is ENHRY and CDR2 is SYGVKD. The CDR3 covers 13 residues. The CDR3 sequence: CTIRDGENYGYTF. CDR3 nucleotides: TGTACCATCAGAGACGGGGAGAACTATGGCTACACCTTC.